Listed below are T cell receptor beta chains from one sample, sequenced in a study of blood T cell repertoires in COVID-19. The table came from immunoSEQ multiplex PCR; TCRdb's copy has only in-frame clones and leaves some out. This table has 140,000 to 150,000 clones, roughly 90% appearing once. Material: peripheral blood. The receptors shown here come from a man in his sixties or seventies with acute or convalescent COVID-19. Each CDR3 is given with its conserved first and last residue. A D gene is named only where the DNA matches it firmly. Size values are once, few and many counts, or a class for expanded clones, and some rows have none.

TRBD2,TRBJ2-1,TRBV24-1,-,TGTGCCACCAGTGATGGAGGACTAGTAAGAAATGAGCAGTTCTTC,CATSDGGLVRNEQFF
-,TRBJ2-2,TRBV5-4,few,TGTGCCAGCAGCTTGATGAGTGGCACCGGGGAGCTGTTTTTT,CASSLMSGTGELFF
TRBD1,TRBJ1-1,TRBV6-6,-,TGTGCCAGCAGTTTACTGGAGGGGGCAGGCACTGAAGCTTTCTTT,CASSLLEGAGTEAFF
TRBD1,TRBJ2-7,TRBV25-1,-,TGTGCCAGCAGTGGAGGGACAGCCTACGAGCAGTACTTC,CASSGGTAYEQYF
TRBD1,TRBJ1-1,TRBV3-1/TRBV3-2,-,TGTGCCAGCAGCCATCAGGGGGCCACTGAAGCTTTCTTT,CASSHQGATEAFF
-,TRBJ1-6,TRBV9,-,TGTGCCAGCAGCGTCCGAGAGGACACAAATTCACCCCTCCACTTT,CASSVREDTNSPLHF
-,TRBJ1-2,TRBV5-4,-,TGTGCCAGCAGCCTCGACAGTAACTATGGCTACACCTTC,CASSLDSNYGYTF
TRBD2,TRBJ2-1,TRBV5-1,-,TGCGCCAGCAGCTCGGGACTAGTGGGGTACAATGAGCAGTTCTTC,CASSSGLVGYNEQFF
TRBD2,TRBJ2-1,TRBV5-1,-,TGCGCCAGCAGCTTCGGGGGGTCCGATGAGCAGTTCTTC,CASSFGGSDEQFF
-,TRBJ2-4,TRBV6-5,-,TGTGCCAGCAGTTTGTGGAGTCCCGGGCGGGACGGCATTCAGTACTTC,CASSLWSPGRDGIQYF
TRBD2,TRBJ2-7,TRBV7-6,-,TGTGCCAGCAGTCCTCGGACTAGCGGGGGCTACGAGCAGTACTTC,CASSPRTSGGYEQYF
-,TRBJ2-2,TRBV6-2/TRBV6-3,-,TGTGCCAGCAGCAACCGCGGGGCCCGTAGCTCCGGGGAGCTGTTTTTT,CASSNRGARSSGELFF
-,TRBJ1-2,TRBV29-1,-,TGCAGCGTTGAAACAGGCTATGGCTACACCTTC,CSVETGYGYTF
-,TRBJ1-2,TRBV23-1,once,TGCGCCAGCAGTCTCCAAAGCGAGGGCCCCCAGGAGGGCTACACCTTC,CASSLQSEGPQEGYTF
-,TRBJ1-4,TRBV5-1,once,TGCGCCAGCAGCTTGGTTCGGGGGGATAATGAAAAACTGTTTTTT,CASSLVRGDNEKLFF
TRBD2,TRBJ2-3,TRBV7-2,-,TGTGCCAGCAGCTTGACTAGCGGGGGGACAGATACGCAGTATTTT,CASSLTSGGTDTQYF
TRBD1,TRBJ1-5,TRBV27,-,TGTGCCAGCAGTCAGACAGGGGCCATCAATCAGCCCCAGCATTTT,CASSQTGAINQPQHF
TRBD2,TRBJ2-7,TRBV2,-,TGTGCCAGCAGACCCGGAACTCTAGCGGGGGGATCCTACGAGCAGTACTTC,CASRPGTLAGGSYEQYF
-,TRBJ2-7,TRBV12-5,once,TGTGCTAGTGGTTTGGACCCCGTGAGAGAGCAGTACTTC,CASGLDPVREQYF
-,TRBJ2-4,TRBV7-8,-,TGTGCCAGCAGCTTACCCCCAGGGGGGCTGATTCAGAACATTCAGTACTTC,CASSLPPGGLIQNIQYF